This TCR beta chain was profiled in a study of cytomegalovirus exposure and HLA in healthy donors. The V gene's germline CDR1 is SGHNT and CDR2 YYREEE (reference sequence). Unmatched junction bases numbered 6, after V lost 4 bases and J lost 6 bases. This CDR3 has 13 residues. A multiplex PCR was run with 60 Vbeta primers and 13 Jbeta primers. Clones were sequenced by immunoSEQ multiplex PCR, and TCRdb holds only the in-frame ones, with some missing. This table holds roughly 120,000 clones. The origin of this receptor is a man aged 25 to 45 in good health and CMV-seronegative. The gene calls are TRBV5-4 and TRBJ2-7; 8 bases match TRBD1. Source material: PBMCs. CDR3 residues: CASSLDRVSEQYF. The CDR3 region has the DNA TGTGCCAGCAGCCTGGACAGGGTGAGCGAGCAGTACTTC.